The 5 T cell receptor beta chains below were found in one sample sequenced in a study of T cell repertoires and HLA-DP antigens (dated by TCRdb to 2016 to 2019). The library was obtained by the immunoSEQ multiplex PCR assay. TCRdb stores this immuneACCESS table with in-frame sequences only. Part of the clones is absent; in the studies checked, under half of the shortfall reflects unresolved V genes, and no reason is known for the rest. In all, the sample holds approximately 86,000 clones, and about 89% of those were seen once. About 1.8% of the sample is in the top ten clones. The antigens for these receptors are not known. Sequenced material: CD4+ T cells from PBMCs. The receptors derive from a man in his fifties or sixties in good health and CMV-seronegative.

The chain joins TRBV19 to TRBJ2-3, with 9 bases identical to TRBD2. The CDR3 is 15 amino acids. The trim removed 4 bases at V and 3 bases at J, leaving 5 bases unmatched. Germline CDR1 is LNHDA and CDR2 is SQIVND (reference sequence). The CDR3 DNA is TGTGCCAGTAGTAGGATTAGCGGGAGTACAGATACGCAGTATTTT. Translating gives CASSRISGSTDTQYF.

There are a few counts of this clone. The chain combines TRBV27 with TRBJ1-2; D unresolved. Trimming shortened V by 6 bases and J by 4 bases, and 12 bases separated the two germline ends. From germline, CDR1 is MNHEY and CDR2 SMNVEV (reference sequence). There are 13 residues in the CDR3. CDR3 nucleotide sequence: TGTGCCAGCAGGGACGGGAGCTTCTATGGCTACACCTTC. This encodes CASRDGSFYGYTF.

V gene TRBV15 combines with J gene TRBJ2-2; a possible D gene is TRBD1 (6 bases). CDR3 length: 17 amino acids. With 3 bases removed from V and 1 base from J, the gap between germline ends came to 15 bases. The V gene's germline CDR1 is LNHNV and CDR2 YYDKDF (reference sequence). CDR3 in DNA: TGTGCCACCAGCAGGGACCGGACAGTCGGGAACACCGGGGAGCTGTTTTTT. Translating it yields CATSRDRTVGNTGELFF. Full variable domain (rest looked up from reference TRBV15 and TRBJ2-2): DAMVIQNPRYQVTQFGKPVTLSCSQTLNHNVMYWYQQKSSQAPKLLFHYYDKDFNNEADTPDNFQSRRPNTSFCFLDIRSPGLGDTAMYLCATSRDRTVGNTGELFFGEGSRLTVL.

The chain combines TRBV28 with TRBJ2-7; 10 bases match TRBD1. The junction had 7 bases not matched to a gene; V was cut back by 1 base and J by 7 bases. The V gene's germline CDR1 is MDHEN and CDR2 SYDVKM. The CDR3 has 15 residues. The DNA of the CDR3 is TGTGCCAGCAGTTTATACCGGACAGGGGGGCGGGAGCAGTACTTC. Translated, it gives CASSLYRTGGREQYF.

The chain couples TRBV18 to TRBJ2-3; the D call may be TRBD1 or TRBD2 (5 bases each). CDR3 size: 14 residues. Trimming stripped 3 bases from V and 8 bases from J, with 15 bases between. CDR1 KGHSH and CDR2 LQKENI come from the germline V gene. CDR3 DNA: TGTGCCAGCTCACCCGGGACGGCCTCCGGTACGCAGTATTTT. It encodes CASSPGTASGTQYF.